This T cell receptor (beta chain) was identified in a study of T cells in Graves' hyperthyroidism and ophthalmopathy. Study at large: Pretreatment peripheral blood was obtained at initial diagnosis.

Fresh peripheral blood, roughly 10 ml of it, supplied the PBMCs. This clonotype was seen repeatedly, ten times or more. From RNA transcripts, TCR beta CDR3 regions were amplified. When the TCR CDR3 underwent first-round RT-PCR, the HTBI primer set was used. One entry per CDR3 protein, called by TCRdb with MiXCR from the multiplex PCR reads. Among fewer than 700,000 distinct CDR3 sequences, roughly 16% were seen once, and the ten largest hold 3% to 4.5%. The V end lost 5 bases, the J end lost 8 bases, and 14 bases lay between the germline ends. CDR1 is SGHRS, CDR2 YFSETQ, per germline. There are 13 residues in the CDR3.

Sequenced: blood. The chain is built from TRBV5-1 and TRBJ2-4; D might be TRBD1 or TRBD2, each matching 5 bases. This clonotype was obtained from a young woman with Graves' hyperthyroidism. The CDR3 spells CASSRGDRDIQYF. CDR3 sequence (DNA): TGCGCCAGCAGTAGAGGGGATCGGGACATTCAGTACTTC. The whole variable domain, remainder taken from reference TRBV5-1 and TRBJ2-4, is KAGVTQTPRYLIKTRGQQVTLSCSPISGHRSVSWYQQTPGQGLQFLFEYFSETQRNKGNFPGRFSGRQFSNSRSEMNVSTLELGDSALYLCASSRGDRDIQYFGAGTRLSVL.